This TCR beta chain was obtained from a study of blood T cell repertoires in COVID-19. Across the whole study: Italy, Spain and the United States were the sources of the convalescent and acute COVID-19 samples.

This CDR3 is built from 13 residues. Germline V lookup: CDR1 GTSNPN, CDR2 SVGIG (reference sequence). With V trimmed by 3 bases and J by 5 bases, 5 bases remained unmatched. Per the authors' pipeline: Nucleated cell number was recorded as an estimate derived from reference gene primer amplification. The protocol was immunoSEQ multiplex PCR, while the TCRdb copy is restricted to in-frame clones and leaves out a portion. The V and J calls and the clone size are those of that table, but D and trimming were determined from the DNA. The table lists some 220,000 clones, about 85% of them singletons. The gene calls are TRBV30 and TRBJ1-2, with 8 positions matching TRBD1. Sequencing was done on a sample of peripheral blood. The sequence came from a woman aged 18-29 years who had recovered from COVID-19. CDR3 loop: CAWSHRQGYGYTF. The CDR3 DNA sequence: TGTGCCTGGAGCCACCGACAGGGGTATGGCTACACCTTC.